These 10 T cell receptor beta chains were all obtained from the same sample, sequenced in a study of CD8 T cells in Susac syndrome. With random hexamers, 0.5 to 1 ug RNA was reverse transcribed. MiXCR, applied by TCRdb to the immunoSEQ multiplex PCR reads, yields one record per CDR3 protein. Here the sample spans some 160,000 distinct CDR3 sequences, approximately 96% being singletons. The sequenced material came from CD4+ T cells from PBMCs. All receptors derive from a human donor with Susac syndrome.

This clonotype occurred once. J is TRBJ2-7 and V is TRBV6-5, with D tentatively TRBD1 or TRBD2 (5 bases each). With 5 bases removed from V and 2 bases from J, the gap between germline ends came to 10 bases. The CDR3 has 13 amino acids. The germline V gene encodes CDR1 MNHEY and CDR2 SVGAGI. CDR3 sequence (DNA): TGTGCCAGCAGTCTACTAGGGGCCTACGAGCAGTACTTC. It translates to CASSLLGAYEQYF.

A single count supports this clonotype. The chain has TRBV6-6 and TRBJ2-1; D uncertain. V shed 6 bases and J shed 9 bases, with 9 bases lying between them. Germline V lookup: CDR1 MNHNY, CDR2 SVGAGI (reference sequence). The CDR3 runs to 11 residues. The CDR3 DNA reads TGTGCCAGCAGAAGTCACACTGAGCAGTTCTTC. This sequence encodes CASRSHTEQFF.

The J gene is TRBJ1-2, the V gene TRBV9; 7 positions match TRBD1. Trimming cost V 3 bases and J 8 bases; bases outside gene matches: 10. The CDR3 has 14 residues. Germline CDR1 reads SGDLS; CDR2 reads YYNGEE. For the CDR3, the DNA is TGTGCCAGCAGCGCCGAGGGACAGAACTCGGGCTACACCTTC. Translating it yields CASSAEGQNSGYTF.

The CDR3, as DNA: TGTGCCAGCAGCTCCCTTGGCTGGAACAACACCATATATTTT. As protein: CASSSLGWNNTIYF. The gene calls are TRBV27 and TRBJ1-3; D gene unclear. The CDR3 runs to 14 residues. V was clipped by 6 bases and J by 7 bases, with 16 bases between them. Germline CDR1 and CDR2: MNHEY and SMNVEV (reference sequence).

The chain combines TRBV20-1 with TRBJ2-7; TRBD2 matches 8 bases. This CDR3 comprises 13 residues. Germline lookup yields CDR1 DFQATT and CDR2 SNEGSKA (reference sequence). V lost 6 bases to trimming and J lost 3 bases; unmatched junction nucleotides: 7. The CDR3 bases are TGCAGTGCCCAGACTAGCGCTAACTACGAGCAGTACTTC. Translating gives CSAQTSANYEQYF.

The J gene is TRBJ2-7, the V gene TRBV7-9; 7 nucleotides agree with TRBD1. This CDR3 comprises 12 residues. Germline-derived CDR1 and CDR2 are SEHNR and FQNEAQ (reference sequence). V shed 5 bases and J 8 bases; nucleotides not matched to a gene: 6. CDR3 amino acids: CASSPDRAKQYF. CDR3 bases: TGTGCCAGCAGCCCCGACAGGGCTAAGCAGTACTTC. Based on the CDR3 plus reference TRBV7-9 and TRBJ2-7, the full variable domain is DTGVSQNPRHKITKRGQNVTFRCDPISEHNRLYWYRQTLGQGPEFLTYFQNEAQLEKSRLLSDRFSAERPKGSFSTLEIQRTEQGDSAMYLCASSPDRAKQYFGPGTRLTVT.

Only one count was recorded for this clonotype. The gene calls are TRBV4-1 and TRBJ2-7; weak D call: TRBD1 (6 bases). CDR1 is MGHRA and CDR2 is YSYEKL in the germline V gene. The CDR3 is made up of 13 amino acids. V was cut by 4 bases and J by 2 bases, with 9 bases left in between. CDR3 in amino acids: CASSLRTAYEQYF. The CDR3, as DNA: TGCGCCAGCAGCCTTCGGACAGCCTACGAGCAGTACTTC.

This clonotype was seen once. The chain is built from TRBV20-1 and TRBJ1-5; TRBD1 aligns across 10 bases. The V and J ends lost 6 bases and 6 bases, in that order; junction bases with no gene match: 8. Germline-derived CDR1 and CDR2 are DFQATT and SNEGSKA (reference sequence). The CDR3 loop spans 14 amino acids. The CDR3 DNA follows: TGCAGTGCAAATCCGGGACAGGGGTTTCAGCCCCAGCATTTT. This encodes CSANPGQGFQPQHF.

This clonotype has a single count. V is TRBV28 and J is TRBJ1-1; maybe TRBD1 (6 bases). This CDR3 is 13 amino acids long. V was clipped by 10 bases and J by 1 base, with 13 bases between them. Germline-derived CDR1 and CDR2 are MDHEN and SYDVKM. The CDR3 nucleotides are TGTGCCACCGGACAGTATCCGAACACTGAAGCTTTCTTT. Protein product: CATGQYPNTEAFF.

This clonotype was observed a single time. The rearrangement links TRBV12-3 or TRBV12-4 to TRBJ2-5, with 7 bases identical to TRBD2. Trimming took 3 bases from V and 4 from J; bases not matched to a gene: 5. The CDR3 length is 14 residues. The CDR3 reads CASSFQGGGETQYF. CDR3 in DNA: TGTGCCAGCAGTTTTCAGGGCGGGGGAGAGACCCAGTACTTC.